Sequencing of this T cell receptor beta chain was carried out in a study of molecular identifiers for immune sequencing clone quantification listed by TCRdb under 2018. In terms of the full investigation: For a replicate experiment, RNA from 20,000 or 100,000 naive CD8 T cells was divided into five aliquots, and four of the five aliquots were sequenced. The study was a methods study using CD8 T cells to benchmark molecular-identifier clustering-based TCR repertoire sequencing (MIDCIRS) and TCR RNA copy counting. Broader findings and caveats from the paper: Naive libraries contained spiked-in Jurkat TCR RNA (more than nine copies' worth), which is not part of the donor repertoire. When barcode sub-clustering was not used, chimeric consensus sequences inflated TCR diversity, with chimeras reaching as high as 47%. Clones above 20 RNA copies held over 99% of molecules in CMV-specific effector cells but under 1% in naive cells. Even against a background of about 960,000 naive CD8 T cells, spiked-in Jurkat TCR RNA amounting to a single cell's worth was reported to be detectable. Modeling indicated approximately 3 TCR RNA copies recovered per cell, compared with 7.5 to 10 by digital PCR, which implies a capture efficiency of approximately 30%. Identical TCR molecules sharing a barcode could cause highly expanded clone sizes to be underestimated.

Libraries of naive CD8 T cells were generated from about 19,000 to 1,100,000 sorted cells, with 10%, 30% or 50% of the purified RNA used. Naive CD8 T cells were FACS-sorted as CD8+CD4-CCR7+CD45RA+ on a BD FACSAria II into RLT Plus buffer. To test detection sensitivity, Jurkat RNA equal to around 11 TCR copies was added to samples of about 19,000-1,100,000 naive CD8 T cells. Enrichment of CD8 T cells was done with RosetteSep CD8+ T Cell Enrichment Cocktail plus Ficoll-Paque, and ACK red cell lysis came afterward. The method behind the library was PCR. Sequencing was carried out with a NextSeq 500. Preparation of bulk TCR libraries followed a previously described approach, with the TCR primers listed in Table S5. The Qiagen AllPrep DNA/RNA kit was used to purify total RNA. Before analysis, reads from multiple sequencing runs of one library were combined. From the authors' description of their analysis: Reads were retained only if their TCR constant sequence matched exactly, and those retained reads were trimmed to 150 nt and grouped according to their 12-nt molecular barcodes. Reads in each barcode group were sub-clustered using a 15% Levenshtein threshold, and a quality-weighted consensus sequence was built for each RNA molecule. Non-functional sequences were removed, as were lower-count sequences one edit away from another. Barcode sub-clusters with fewer than 20% of the maximum read count were removed, based on fitting two negative binomial distributions. TCRdb handled the public reads itself, with Q25 trimming in fastp and clone calling in MiXCR, and kept productive beta chains. Entries are consolidated by CDR3 protein sequence, retaining the most common genes and DNA. Here the V and J calls rest on TCRdb's processing, not on the authors' analysis. Within this sample are over 100,000 distinct CDR3 sequences, with about a third of them counted one time only. Jointly, the top ten make up about 9.1% of the sample.

On this clonotype: What antigen it recognizes has not been identified. No quality values exist for individual bases; no much larger clone is one base distant.

The TCR was taken from a human donor in good health. Some libraries in this study had Jurkat cell RNA spiked in. The sequencing input was naive CD8+ T cells from blood, with Jurkat cell RNA spiked in. This specimen's cell subset or site label, interpreted: FACS-sorted CD8+CD4-CCR7+CD45RA+ naive T cells.

The bases read TGTGCCAGCAGCCCAGGGGGGTTCGGGAACGAGCAGTACTTC. Its amino acids are CASSPGGFGNEQYF. The V gene is TRBV27 and the J gene is TRBJ2-7; 7 matching bases give a weak D call of TRBD1. V loses 6 bases, J loses 5 bases, and the germline ends lie 17 bases apart. The CDR3 contains 14 residues, cysteine and phenylalanine counted. The retained sequence is limited to the CDR3, 42 bases, with the frame set at the first base. The germline V gene (reference sequence) specifies MNHEY as CDR1 and SMNVEV as CDR2.